The clone carrying this TCR beta chain was seen at least ten times. No antigen is known for it. The entry originates in a study of human T cells and chemical hapten exposure. Across the whole study: From small differences in pooled library volume came most of the variation in per-sample TCR yields.

Single cDNA molecules in the library carried unique molecular identifiers attached during preparation. TCRdb reprocessed the RACE reads via MiXCR and lists one record per CDR3 protein. The sample holds about 90,000 distinct CDR3 sequences; approximately 11% are singletons and the top ten take more than 1%. Whole-study findings and limits: Patch test score rose with PT1 expanded TCR count, significant at thresholds 8, 16 and 32, not 4.

The time point was: patch test 3, about 24 weeks after DPC sensitization. Regarding treatment: therapeutic diphenylcyclopropenone sensitization with weekly scalp DPC. The CDR3 has 16 residues. V shed 3 bases and J 5 bases; nucleotides not matched to a gene: 8. The sample was whole blood, taken in connection with sensitization to the hapten diphenylcyclopropenone (DPC). The origin of this receptor is a woman in her thirties with alopecia areata. Some clones in this sample may be carry-over from other donors' samples. This chain links TRBV12-3 or TRBV12-4 with TRBJ2-5, with 11 bases matching TRBD2. This CDR3 reads CASSFPLAGAEETQYF. The CDR3 DNA reads TGTGCCAGCAGTTTCCCACTAGCGGGAGCCGAGGAGACCCAGTACTTC.